The 31 T cell receptor beta chains presented below share a single source sample, sequenced in a study of cytomegalovirus exposure and HLA in healthy donors. PCR involved 60 Vbeta and 13 Jbeta primers. Profiled with immunoSEQ multiplex PCR; TCRdb holds only in-frame clones, not every one. The sample has over 95,000 clones, roughly 69% seen once. The sequencing input was PBMCs. These receptors were collected from a human donor in good health.

The rearrangement uses TRBV11-2 and TRBJ2-7, with D possibly matching TRBD1 (6 bases). The CDR3 runs 14 residues. V lost 1 base, J lost 2 bases, and 9 bases lay in between. From germline, CDR1 is SGHAT and CDR2 FQNNGV. The CDR3: CASSLGQDAYEQYF. The CDR3 bases are TGTGCCAGCAGCTTAGGACAGGACGCCTACGAGCAGTACTTC.

This clone was observed a single time. One junction end disagrees with the germline gene, perhaps due to a read error. The chain combines TRBV6-5 with TRBJ2-3; maybe TRBD2 (5 bases). Per the germline V gene, CDR1 is MNHEY and CDR2 is SVGAGI. This CDR3 is 13 amino acids long. The DNA for the CDR3 is TGTGCCAGCAGTAACTCACTAGGGAATCCGCAGTATTTT. Its translation: CASSNSLGNPQYF.

V is TRBV5-1 and J is TRBJ2-3; 9 bases agree with TRBD2. V lost 0 bases, J lost 3 bases, and 8 bases stayed unmatched. Germline values: CDR1 SGHRS, CDR2 YFSETQ. CDR3 size: 17 residues. The CDR3 coding sequence is TGCGCCAGCAGCTTGGTATTAGCGGGAGTGGGGACAGATACGCAGTATTTT. It translates to CASSLVLAGVGTDTQYF.

V is TRBV9 and J is TRBJ2-2; TRBD1 matches 10 bases. CDR1 and CDR2 (germline): SGDLS, YYNGEE. The trim removed 3 bases at V and 6 bases at J, leaving 8 bases unmatched. This CDR3 region has 16 residues. The CDR3 region has the DNA TGTGCCAGCAGCGCTTCGGGACAGGGGATTCCCGGGGAGCTGTTTTTT. It is translated as CASSASGQGIPGELFF.

This chain joins TRBV9 and TRBJ1-5; TRBD1 matches 7 bases. The germline V gene encodes CDR1 SGDLS and CDR2 YYNGEE. The CDR3 spans 15 residues. Losses at the gene ends were 3 bases for V and 5 bases for J; bases not matched to a gene: 8. Here the CDR3 DNA reads TGTGCCAGCAGCGACGGGACAGCCGGACATCAGCCCCAGCATTTT. This translates into CASSDGTAGHQPQHF.

With regard to this clone: One junction end disagrees with the germline gene, perhaps due to a read error. This chain connects TRBV18 to TRBJ2-7; D may be TRBD1 (6 bases). Per germline, CDR1 KGHSH and CDR2 LQKENI. The CDR3 sequence is 13 residues long. CDR3 protein: CASAPGQNYEQYF. CDR3 DNA: TGTGCCAGCGCACCGGGACAAAACTACGAGCAGTACTTC.

The chain has TRBV4-3 and TRBJ1-2; a possible D gene is TRBD1 (5 bases). This CDR3 is 15 amino acids long. The germline V gene has CDR1 LGHNA and CDR2 YSLEER. V was trimmed by 2 bases and J by 2 bases, leaving 12 bases between them. The CDR3 coding sequence is TGCGCCAGCAGCCAATATCAGCAGGGAAACTATGGCTACACCTTC. This encodes CASSQYQQGNYGYTF.

The chain employs TRBV11-2 and TRBJ1-2; D not resolved. The CDR3 is 14 residues long. Germline values: CDR1 SGHAT, CDR2 FQNNGV. The ends were cut back, 5 bases at V and 6 bases at J, with 16 bases in the middle. CDR3 DNA sequence: TGTGCCAGCAGCCCTGAATGGAGTTCTGATGGCTACACCTTC. Protein: CASSPEWSSDGYTF.

This clone was found once. The rearrangement joins TRBV28 to TRBJ1-2; the D is unclear. Germline V gene sequence: CDR1 MDHEN, CDR2 SYDVKM. Deletions cut 4 bases from V and 5 bases from J, with 8 bases between. This CDR3 contains 12 residues. This CDR3 reads CASSSTAYGYTF. As DNA, the CDR3 is TGTGCCAGCAGTTCCACAGCTTATGGCTACACCTTC.

The chain employs TRBV27 and TRBJ2-7; D gene unclear. CDR1 is MNHEY and CDR2 is SMNVEV in the germline V gene (reference sequence). The V end was cut by 4 bases, the J end by 2 bases, with 9 bases between. CDR3 length equals 13 residues. The CDR3, as DNA: TGTGCCAGCAGTTCCCCTCCAGCCTACGAGCAGTACTTC. This translates into CASSSPPAYEQYF.

The chain recombines TRBV2 with TRBJ2-7; D may be TRBD2 (5 bases). The CDR3 covers 13 residues. The germline V gene encodes CDR1 SNHLY and CDR2 FYNNEI. The V end was cut by 3 bases, the J end by 3 bases, with 9 bases between. DNA of the CDR3: TGTGCCAGCAGTGAGGTCGGGGACTACGAGCAGTACTTC. It is translated as CASSEVGDYEQYF.

J is TRBJ2-1 and V is TRBV29-1; TRBD1 is a possible D gene (7 bases). The CDR3 sequence is 12 residues long. Germline loops: CDR1 SQVTM, CDR2 ANQGSEA. The V and J ends lost 7 bases and 3 bases respectively, with 10 bases between them. CDR3 protein: CSAGGNYNEQFF. The CDR3 bases are TGCAGCGCAGGGGGGAACTACAATGAGCAGTTCTTC.

This clone showed up just a few times. V and J are TRBV28 and TRBJ1-2; the match to TRBD1 covers 9 bases. The V gene's germline CDR1 is MDHEN and CDR2 SYDVKM. This CDR3 region has 12 residues. With 11 bases clipped from V and 7 bases from J, the junction kept 8 bases outside the gene matches. In nucleotides, the CDR3 is TGTGCCGGACAGGGGCCGCAGGGTGGCTACACCTTC. Its protein product is CAGQGPQGGYTF.

This clone was found once. The chain combines TRBV28 with TRBJ2-7; TRBD1 might be the D (7 bases). V lost 5 bases and J lost 4, with 24 bases in between. The length of the CDR3 is 17 residues. Germline lookup yields CDR1 MDHEN and CDR2 SYDVKM. Written as DNA, the CDR3 is TGTGCCAGCAGTGGAATGGGAGGCCAGGGGGTACGTTACGAGCAGTACTTC. Protein sequence: CASSGMGGQGVRYEQYF.

The V and J genes are TRBV28 and TRBJ1-5; D may be TRBD1 (5 bases). CDR1 and CDR2 from the germline V gene are MDHEN and SYDVKM. There are 15 residues in the CDR3. Between the trimmed V and J ends, which lost 7 bases and 2 bases, there was a span of 15 bases. The CDR3 protein is CASNDPGSRNQPQHF. The CDR3 nucleotides are TGTGCCAGCAACGATCCAGGGTCTCGCAATCAGCCCCAGCATTTT.

The rearrangement links TRBV9 to TRBJ1-2, with 7 bases fitting TRBD1. Germline V gene sequence: CDR1 SGDLS, CDR2 YYNGEE. This CDR3 is built from 15 residues. J gave up 6 bases and V 0 bases, and 8 bases lay outside the gene matches. This CDR3 reads CASSVGDRPRNGYTF. CDR3 nucleotide sequence: TGTGCCAGCAGCGTAGGGGACAGACCAAGAAATGGCTACACCTTC.

A word on this clone: The junction departs from the called germline gene at one end, perhaps through a read error. V gene TRBV2 combines with J gene TRBJ2-5; perhaps TRBD1 as D (6 bases). This CDR3 is 12 amino acids long. Germline lookup yields CDR1 SNHLY and CDR2 FYNNEI. CDR3 sequence reads: CASSALETGLDF. The CDR3 DNA reads TGTGCCAGCAGCGCACTTGAGACAGGCCTTGACTTC.

The chain recombines TRBV19 with TRBJ1-1; 7 bases agree with TRBD1. J lost 1 base, V lost 7 bases, and 9 bases had no gene match. This CDR3 spans 15 amino acids. Germline-derived CDR1 and CDR2 are LNHDA and SQIVND (reference sequence). CDR3 in amino acids: CASKTRGQWNTEAFF. Here the CDR3 DNA reads TGTGCCAGTAAAACTCGGGGACAGTGGAACACTGAAGCTTTCTTT.

The rearrangement joins TRBV7-3 to TRBJ2-7; D is perhaps TRBD1 (5 bases). This CDR3 has 15 residues. V was cut by 5 bases and J by 1 base, with 15 bases left in between. Germline CDR1 is SGHTA and CDR2 is FQGTGA. The CDR3 loop reads CASSVGAGISYEQYF. CDR3 DNA: TGTGCCAGCAGCGTAGGGGCAGGGATTTCCTACGAGCAGTACTTC.

The V and J genes are TRBV5-4 and TRBJ2-7; D might be TRBD2 (5 bases). The CDR3 runs to 13 residues. Trimming pared 2 bases from V and 5 bases from J, leaving 11 bases between. Germline V lookup: CDR1 SGHNT, CDR2 YYREEE (reference sequence). The CDR3 bases are TGTGCCAGCAGCTTTGAGGGTAGAGACGAGCAGTACTTC. It yields the protein CASSFEGRDEQYF.

The sample holds one count of this clone. The V call is TRBV27, the J call TRBJ2-1, with D hard to call. The V gene's germline CDR1 is MNHEY and CDR2 SMNVEV (reference sequence). This CDR3 spans 14 amino acids. V was shortened by 4 bases and J by 5 bases, with 12 bases between the two germline ends. CDR3 amino acids: CASSYASNHNEQFF. CDR3 nucleotide sequence: TGTGCCAGCAGTTATGCTAGTAACCACAATGAGCAGTTCTTC.

The rearrangement links TRBV27 to TRBJ1-5, with a weak D call TRBD1 (5 bases). CDR3 size: 14 residues. Between the trimmed V and J ends, which lost 6 bases and 6 bases, there was a span of 15 bases. From germline, CDR1 is MNHEY and CDR2 SMNVEV (reference sequence). The CDR3 here is CASSFGSTAQPQHF. The CDR3 DNA follows: TGTGCCAGCAGCTTCGGATCGACAGCTCAGCCCCAGCATTTT.

The rearrangement joins TRBV7-9 to TRBJ2-5; D perhaps matches TRBD2 (6 bases). Between the trimmed V and J ends, which lost 6 bases and 5 bases, there was a span of 13 bases. From germline, CDR1 is SEHNR and CDR2 FQNEAQ (reference sequence). The CDR3 has 13 amino acids. The CDR3 coding sequence is TGTGCCAGCAGTTTGACTAGGTTGGAGACCCAGTACTTC. Its protein product is CASSLTRLETQYF.

This chain uses TRBV19 with TRBJ1-1, with D possibly matching TRBD1 (6 bases). The CDR3 runs to 15 residues. Germline assignment: CDR1 LNHDA and CDR2 SQIVND (reference sequence). V dropped 3 bases and J dropped 1 base, with 12 bases sitting between them. The CDR3 loop reads CASSIRGPPNTEAFF. CDR3 coding DNA: TGTGCCAGTAGTATCAGGGGACCACCGAACACTGAAGCTTTCTTT.

The chain uses TRBV7-9 and TRBJ2-2; TRBD2 matches at 9 bases. In germline, CDR1 is SEHNR, CDR2 FQNEAQ (reference sequence). The CDR3 runs 13 residues. CDR3 loop: CAPAGGPPGELFF. The CDR3 nucleotides are TGTGCTCCAGCGGGGGGTCCACCCGGGGAGCTGTTTTTT.

V is TRBV19 and J is TRBJ1-2; 9 bases match TRBD1. The CDR3 covers 14 residues. CDR1 is LNHDA and CDR2 is SQIVND in the germline V gene (reference sequence). Trimming took 7 bases from V and 7 from J; bases not matched to a gene: 10. The CDR3 protein is CASTPGQGLSGYTF. CDR3 in DNA: TGTGCCAGTACTCCGGGACAGGGCCTGAGTGGCTACACCTTC.

This chain uses TRBV27 with TRBJ2-7; 10 nucleotides align to TRBD2. Germline V lookup: CDR1 MNHEY, CDR2 SMNVEV (reference sequence). This CDR3 is 14 amino acids long. The V segment lost 5 bases and the J segment 3 bases; nucleotides outside the gene matches: 4. CDR3 region: CASSTRTSGYEQYF. The CDR3 nucleotides are TGTGCCAGCAGTACCCGGACTAGCGGCTACGAGCAGTACTTC.

This clone was observed a single time. This rearrangement joins TRBV5-1 to TRBJ2-6, with 9 bases matching TRBD1. There are 18 residues in the CDR3. CDR1 and CDR2 from the germline V gene are SGHRS and YFSETQ. The V segment lost 2 bases and the J segment 2 bases; nucleotides outside the gene matches: 8. CDR3 protein: CASSFQEQGAPGANVLTF. CDR3 DNA: TGCGCCAGCAGCTTTCAGGAACAGGGGGCGCCTGGGGCCAACGTCCTGACTTTC.

This sequence joins TRBV9 and TRBJ2-7; 7 nucleotides line up with TRBD2. There are 17 residues in the CDR3. The trim removed 3 bases at V and 2 bases at J, leaving 14 bases unmatched. Germline V gene sequence: CDR1 SGDLS, CDR2 YYNGEE. In nucleotides, the CDR3 is TGTGCCAGCAGCGCGGGGGGTCTGGCGAGGGAACCCTACGAGCAGTACTTC. This translates into CASSAGGLAREPYEQYF.

The V and J genes are TRBV4-2 and TRBJ2-3, with 7 bases fitting TRBD2. The J segment lost 1 base and the V segment lost 2 bases, leaving 9 bases of the junction unmatched. The CDR3 sequence is 17 residues long. Germline V gene lookup returns CDR1 LGHNA and CDR2 YNFKEQ. The CDR3 nucleotides read TGTGCCAGCAGCCAAACCGGGGTAACTAGCGGCACAGATACGCAGTATTTT. It codes for CASSQTGVTSGTDTQYF.

This rearrangement joins TRBV9 to TRBJ2-3; D unclear. This CDR3 has 15 residues. Trimming took 4 bases from V and 1 from J, leaving 13 bases between them. Germline V lookup: CDR1 SGDLS, CDR2 YYNGEE. CDR3: CASSPLASGTDTQYF. The CDR3 DNA sequence: TGTGCCAGCAGCCCATTGGCCAGCGGCACAGATACGCAGTATTTT.